What follows describes a single T cell receptor beta chain. What it binds is not known. This sample is part of a study of blood T cells in healthy people across ages. Whole-study results and caveats: A roughly linear fall in TCR beta diversity per million T cells was seen with increasing age.

A second PCR, run for about 7 to 12 cycles, used a sample-barcoded 5' primer plus a J-beta primer mix. TCRdb recomputed calls from the 5' RACE reads with MiXCR, one row per CDR3 protein. This sample carries around 870,000 distinct CDR3 sequences, about 28% of them seen once, and the ten largest clones take approximately 15%. The junction had 7 bases not matched to a gene; V was cut back by 7 bases and J by 2 bases. The CDR3 extends over 16 amino acids. Germline values: CDR1 LNHDA, CDR2 SQIVND (reference sequence). The receptor's source is a woman aged 80 or older in good health. The chain has TRBV19 and TRBJ2-3; 12 bases are a match to TRBD2. What was sequenced was blood. The CDR3 loop is CASKETSGSDTDTQYF. The DNA for the CDR3 is TGTGCCAGTAAGGAGACTAGCGGGAGCGACACAGATACGCAGTATTTT.